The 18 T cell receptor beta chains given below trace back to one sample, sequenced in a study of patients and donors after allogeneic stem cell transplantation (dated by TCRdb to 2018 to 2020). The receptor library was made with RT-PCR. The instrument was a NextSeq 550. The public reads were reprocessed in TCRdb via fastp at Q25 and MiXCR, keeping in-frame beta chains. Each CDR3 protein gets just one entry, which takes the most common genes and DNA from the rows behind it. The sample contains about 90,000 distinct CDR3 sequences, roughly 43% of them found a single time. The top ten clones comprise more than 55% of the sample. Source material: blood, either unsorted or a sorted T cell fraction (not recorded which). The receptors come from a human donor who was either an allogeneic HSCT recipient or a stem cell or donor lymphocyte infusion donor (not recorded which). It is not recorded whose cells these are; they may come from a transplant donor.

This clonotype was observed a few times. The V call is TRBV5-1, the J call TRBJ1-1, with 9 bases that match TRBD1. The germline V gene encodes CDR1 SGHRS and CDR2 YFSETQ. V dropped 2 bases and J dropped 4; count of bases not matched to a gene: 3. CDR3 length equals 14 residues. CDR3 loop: CASSFRDRATEAFF. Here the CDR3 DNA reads TGCGCCAGCAGCTTCCGGGACAGGGCCACTGAAGCTTTCTTT.

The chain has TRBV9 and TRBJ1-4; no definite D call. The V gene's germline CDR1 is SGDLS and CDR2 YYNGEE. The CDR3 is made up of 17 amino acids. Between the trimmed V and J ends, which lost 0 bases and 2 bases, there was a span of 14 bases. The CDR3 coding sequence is TGTGCCAGCAGCGTAGCGGGGTCCAGTGGGACTAATGAAAAACTGTTTTTT. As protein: CASSVAGSSGTNEKLFF.

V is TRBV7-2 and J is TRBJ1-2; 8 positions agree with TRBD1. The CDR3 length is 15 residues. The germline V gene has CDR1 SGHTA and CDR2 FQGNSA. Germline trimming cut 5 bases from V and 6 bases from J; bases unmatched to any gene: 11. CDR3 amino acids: CASSLVNDRGNGYTF. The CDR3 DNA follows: TGTGCCAGCAGCCTTGTGAACGACAGGGGAAATGGCTACACCTTC.

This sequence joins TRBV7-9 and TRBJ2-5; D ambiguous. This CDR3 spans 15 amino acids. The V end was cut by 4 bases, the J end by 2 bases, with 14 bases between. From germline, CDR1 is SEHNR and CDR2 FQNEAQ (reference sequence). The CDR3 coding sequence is TGTGCCAGCAGCTCCCCCTCTTCTGGGCAAGAGACCCAGTACTTC. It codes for CASSSPSSGQETQYF.

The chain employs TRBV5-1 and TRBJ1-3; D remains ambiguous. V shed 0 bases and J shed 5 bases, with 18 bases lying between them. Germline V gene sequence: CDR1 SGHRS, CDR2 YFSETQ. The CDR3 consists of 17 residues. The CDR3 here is CASSLDPKEGVRNTIYF. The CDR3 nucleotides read TGCGCCAGCAGCTTGGACCCGAAGGAGGGCGTAAGAAACACCATATATTTT.

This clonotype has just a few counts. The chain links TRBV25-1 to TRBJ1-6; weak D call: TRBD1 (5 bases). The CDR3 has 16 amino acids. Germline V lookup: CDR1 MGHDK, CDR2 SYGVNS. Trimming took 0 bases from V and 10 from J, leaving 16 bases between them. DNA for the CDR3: TGTGCCAGCAGTGAATATATTGGGCAGGGAGTGTCACCCCTCCACTTT. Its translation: CASSEYIGQGVSPLHF.

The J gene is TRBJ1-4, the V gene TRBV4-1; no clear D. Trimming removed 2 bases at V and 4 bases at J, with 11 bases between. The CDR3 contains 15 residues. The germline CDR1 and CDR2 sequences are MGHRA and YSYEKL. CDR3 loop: CASSQIRTGNEKLFF. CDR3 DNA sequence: TGCGCCAGCAGCCAAATTAGGACGGGTAATGAAAAACTGTTTTTT.

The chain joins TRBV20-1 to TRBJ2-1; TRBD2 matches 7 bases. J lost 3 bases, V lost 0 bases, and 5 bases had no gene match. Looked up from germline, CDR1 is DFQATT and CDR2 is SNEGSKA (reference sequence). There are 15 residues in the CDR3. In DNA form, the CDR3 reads TGCAGTGCTAGAGATTCCGGGAGGCACTACAATGAGCAGTTCTTC. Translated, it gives CSARDSGRHYNEQFF.

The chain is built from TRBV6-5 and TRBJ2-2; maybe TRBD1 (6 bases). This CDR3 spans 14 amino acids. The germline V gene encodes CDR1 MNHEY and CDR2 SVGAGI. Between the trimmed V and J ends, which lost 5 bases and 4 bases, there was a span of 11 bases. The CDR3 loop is CASSNRAGTGELFF. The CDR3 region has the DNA TGTGCCAGCAGTAACAGGGCGGGCACCGGGGAGCTGTTTTTT.

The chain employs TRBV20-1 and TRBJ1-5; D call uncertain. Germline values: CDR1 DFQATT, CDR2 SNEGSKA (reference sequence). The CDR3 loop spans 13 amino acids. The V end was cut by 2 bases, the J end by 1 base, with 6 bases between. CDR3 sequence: CSARIGSNQPQHF. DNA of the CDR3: TGCAGTGCTAGAATTGGAAGCAATCAGCCCCAGCATTTT.

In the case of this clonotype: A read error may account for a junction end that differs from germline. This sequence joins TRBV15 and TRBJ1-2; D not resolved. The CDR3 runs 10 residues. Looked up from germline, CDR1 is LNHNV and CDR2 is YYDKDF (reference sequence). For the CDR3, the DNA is TGTGCCACCAGCATCCACCCCGTGGTCTTC. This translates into CATSIHPVVF.

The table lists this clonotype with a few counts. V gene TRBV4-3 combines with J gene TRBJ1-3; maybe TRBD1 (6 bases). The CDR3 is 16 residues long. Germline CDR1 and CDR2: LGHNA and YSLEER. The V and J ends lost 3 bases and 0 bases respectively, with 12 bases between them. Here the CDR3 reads CASSQGGQTSGNTIYF. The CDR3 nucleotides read TGCGCCAGCAGCCAGGGCGGACAGACCTCTGGAAACACCATATATTTT.

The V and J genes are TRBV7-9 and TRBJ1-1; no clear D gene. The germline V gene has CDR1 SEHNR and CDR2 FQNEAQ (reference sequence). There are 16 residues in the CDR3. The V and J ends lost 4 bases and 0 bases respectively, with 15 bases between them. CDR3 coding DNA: TGTGCCAGCAGCTCTCGACGGGGTAGGATGAACACTGAAGCTTTCTTT. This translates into CASSSRRGRMNTEAFF.

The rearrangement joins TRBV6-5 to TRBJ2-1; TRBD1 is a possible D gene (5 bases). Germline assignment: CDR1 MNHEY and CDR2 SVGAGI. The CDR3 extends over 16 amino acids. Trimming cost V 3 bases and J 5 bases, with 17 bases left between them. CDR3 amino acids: CASSYAFDSLNNEQFF. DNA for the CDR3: TGTGCCAGCAGTTATGCCTTCGACAGTTTGAACAATGAGCAGTTCTTC.

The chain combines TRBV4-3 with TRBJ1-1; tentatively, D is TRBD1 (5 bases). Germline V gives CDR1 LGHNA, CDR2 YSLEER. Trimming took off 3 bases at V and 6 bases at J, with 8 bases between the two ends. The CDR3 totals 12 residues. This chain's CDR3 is CASSQGGSEAFF. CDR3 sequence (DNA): TGCGCCAGCAGCCAGGGGGGGTCTGAAGCTTTCTTT.

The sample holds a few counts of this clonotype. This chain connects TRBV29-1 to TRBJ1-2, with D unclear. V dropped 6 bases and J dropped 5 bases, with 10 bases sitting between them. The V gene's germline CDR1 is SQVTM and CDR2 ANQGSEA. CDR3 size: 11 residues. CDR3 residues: CSVYKGYGYTF. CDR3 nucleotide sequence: TGCAGCGTCTATAAGGGATATGGCTACACCTTC. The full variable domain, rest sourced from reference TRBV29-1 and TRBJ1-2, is SAVISQKPSRDICQRGTSLTIQCQVDSQVTMMFWYRQQPGQSLTLIATANQGSEATYESGFVIDKFPISRPNLTFSTLTVSNMSPEDSSIYLCSVYKGYGYTFGSGTRLTVV.

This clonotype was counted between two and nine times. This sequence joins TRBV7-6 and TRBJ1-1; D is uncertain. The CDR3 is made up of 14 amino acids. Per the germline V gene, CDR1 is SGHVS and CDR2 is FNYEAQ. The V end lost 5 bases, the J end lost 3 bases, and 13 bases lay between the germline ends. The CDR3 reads CASSHPGRDTEAFF. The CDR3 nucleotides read TGTGCCAGCAGCCACCCTGGTCGGGACACTGAAGCTTTCTTT.

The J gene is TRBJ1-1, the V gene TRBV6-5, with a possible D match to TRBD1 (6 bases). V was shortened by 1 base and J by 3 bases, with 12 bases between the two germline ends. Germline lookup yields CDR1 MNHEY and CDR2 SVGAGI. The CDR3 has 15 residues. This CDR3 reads CASSYFDTGHTEAFF. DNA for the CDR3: TGTGCCAGCAGTTACTTCGACACAGGGCACACTGAAGCTTTCTTT.